The 30 T cell receptor beta chains below come from one sample, sequenced in a study of cytomegalovirus exposure and HLA in healthy donors (dated 2017 in TCRdb). The method was the immunoSEQ multiplex PCR assay. For the multiplex PCR, a mixture combining 60 forward primers for TCR Vbeta segments and 13 reverse primers for TCR Jbeta segments was used. The table was pulled from immuneACCESS by TCRdb, which kept in-frame rearrangements only. Such tables lose some clones; where checked, under half of the loss comes from unresolved V genes, and the rest has no known cause. In this sample the table shows more than 150,000 clones, approximately 86% of which occur a single time. 6.6% of the sample comes from the top ten. The sequenced material came from PBMCs. The source is a woman aged 45-59 years in good health and CMV-seropositive.

This chain connects TRBV6-1 to TRBJ1-1, with 8 bases lining up with TRBD1. J gave up 1 base and V 4 bases, and 17 bases lay outside the gene matches. Germline V gives CDR1 MNHNS, CDR2 SASEGT. The CDR3 length is 19 residues. The CDR3 coding sequence is TGTGCCAGCAGTGTGGCCGGACAGGGCAGGGATGGGAAGAACACTGAAGCTTTCTTT. This translates into CASSVAGQGRDGKNTEAFF.

Only a few counts were recorded for this clone. The chain joins TRBV9 to TRBJ2-1, with D maybe TRBD2 (6 bases). CDR1 SGDLS and CDR2 YYNGEE come from the germline V gene. Trimming shortened V by 0 bases and J by 3 bases, and 7 bases separated the two germline ends. The length of the CDR3 is 14 residues. CDR3 amino acids: CASSVVGGYNEQFF. CDR3 DNA: TGTGCCAGCAGCGTAGTGGGGGGCTACAATGAGCAGTTCTTC.

The chain carries TRBV7-3 and TRBJ2-3, with TRBD2 identical over 7 bases. This CDR3 has 13 amino acids. CDR1 SGHTA and CDR2 FQGTGA come from the germline V gene. The V segment lost 5 bases and the J segment 3 bases; nucleotides outside the gene matches: 2. CDR3 nucleotides: TGTGCCAGCAGCCGGGGGGTGACAGATACGCAGTATTTT. Its translation is CASSRGVTDTQYF.

The J gene is TRBJ1-2, the V gene TRBV9; 7 bases agree with TRBD1. Germline lookup yields CDR1 SGDLS and CDR2 YYNGEE. The CDR3 length is 14 residues. V shed 1 base, J shed 8 bases, and the junction held 8 bases outside the gene matches. CDR3 nucleotides: TGTGCCAGCAGCGTAACTGGAGACAGGGTGGGCTACACCTTC. Protein sequence: CASSVTGDRVGYTF.

V usage is TRBV2 and J usage is TRBJ2-3; 12 nucleotides agree with TRBD2. Trimming cost V 8 bases and J 3 bases; bases outside gene matches: 6. The CDR3 consists of 15 residues. Per germline, CDR1 SNHLY and CDR2 FYNNEI. Here the CDR3 reads CASATSGGITDTQYF. For the CDR3, the DNA is TGTGCCAGCGCCACTAGCGGGGGGATTACAGATACGCAGTATTTT.

The chain carries TRBV2 and TRBJ2-3; D is ambiguous. Trimming pared 4 bases from V and 2 bases from J, leaving 7 bases between. Germline CDR1 is SNHLY and CDR2 is FYNNEI. The length of the CDR3 is 13 residues. The CDR3 DNA sequence: TGTGCCAGCAGTGGAGTTTCCACAGATACGCAGTATTTT. Amino acids: CASSGVSTDTQYF.

The chain employs TRBV5-1 and TRBJ1-5; D is possibly TRBD1 (5 bases). This CDR3 has 14 residues. CDR1 and CDR2 from the germline V gene are SGHRS and YFSETQ. Trimming removed 0 bases at V and 5 bases at J, with 9 bases between. The CDR3 loop reads CASSLDGGYQPQHF. CDR3 bases: TGCGCCAGCAGCTTGGACGGGGGTTATCAGCCCCAGCATTTT.

The table lists this clone with a count of one. The chain employs TRBV6-1 and TRBJ1-4, with D tentatively TRBD1 (6 bases). Between the trimmed V and J ends, which lost 1 base and 4 bases, there was a span of 10 bases. Germline-derived CDR1 and CDR2 are MNHNS and SASEGT. The CDR3 has 15 residues. The CDR3 region is CASSEGRGGNEKLFF. DNA of the CDR3: TGTGCCAGCAGTGAAGGGAGGGGGGGTAATGAAAAACTGTTTTTT.

The chain combines TRBV4-1 with TRBJ2-5, with 10 nucleotides matching TRBD1. Judging by the DNA end, TRBJ2-7 fits better; the J call may be wrong. CDR1 MGHRA and CDR2 YSYEKL come from the germline V gene. This CDR3 has 17 residues. The CDR3 bases are TGCGCCAGCAGCCAAGATCTATGGGACAGGGGTTCCTACGAGCAGTACTTC. Amino acids: CASSQDLWDRGSYEQYF.

This chain links TRBV7-9 with TRBJ2-2; 7 bases fit TRBD1. The germline V gene encodes CDR1 SEHNR and CDR2 FQNEAQ (reference sequence). The CDR3 totals 17 residues. J was trimmed by 1 base and V by 5 bases; bases with no gene match: 10. As DNA, the CDR3 is TGTGCCAGCAGCCCAAGCCGGGACAGCAGGAACACCGGGGAGCTGTTTTTT. Translated, it gives CASSPSRDSRNTGELFF.

In DNA, the CDR3 is TGCAGTGCTCCCGACACCTATGGCTACACCTTC. Translation: CSAPDTYGYTF. The J gene is TRBJ1-2, the V gene TRBV20-1, with D hard to call. Trimming pared 5 bases from V and 4 bases from J, leaving 8 bases between. From germline, CDR1 is DFQATT and CDR2 SNEGSKA (reference sequence). This CDR3 spans 11 amino acids.

The V gene is TRBV30, the J gene TRBJ1-3, with no clear D. V lost 1 base to trimming and J lost 5 bases, with 15 bases between them. The CDR3 length is 15 residues. From germline, CDR1 is GTSNPN and CDR2 SVGIG (reference sequence). The CDR3 nucleotides are TGTGCCTGGAGTGCCCCGGGTCCCCTGCGAAACACCATATATTTT. Its translation is CAWSAPGPLRNTIYF.

V gene TRBV10-1 combines with J gene TRBJ1-5, with 7 bases identical to TRBD1. CDR1 WNHNN and CDR2 SYGVQD come from the germline V gene (reference sequence). CDR3 length equals 13 residues. Trimming took 6 bases from V and 6 from J; bases not matched to a gene: 5. As DNA, the CDR3 is TGCGCCAGCAGGGGGACAGTTCGTCAGCCCCAGCATTTT. Translating gives CASRGTVRQPQHF.

This rearrangement joins TRBV9 to TRBJ2-1, with D uncertain. Per the germline V gene, CDR1 is SGDLS and CDR2 is YYNGEE. The CDR3 consists of 11 residues. V was clipped by 4 bases and J by 5 bases, with 4 bases between them. CDR3 region: CASSPDNEQFF. The CDR3 nucleotides read TGTGCCAGCAGCCCCGACAATGAGCAGTTCTTC.

This chain joins TRBV6-5 and TRBJ1-5, with 7 bases fitting TRBD1. Germline V gives CDR1 MNHEY, CDR2 SVGAGI. The CDR3 contains 15 residues. Unmatched junction bases numbered 8, after V lost 5 bases and J lost 4 bases. The DNA of the CDR3 is TGTGCCAGCAGTCCCATGACAGGGTCTAATCAGCCCCAGCATTTT. This sequence encodes CASSPMTGSNQPQHF.

The J gene is TRBJ1-5, the V gene TRBV29-1, with 7 bases identical to TRBD1. Trimming took 5 bases from V and 7 from J; bases not matched to a gene: 8. The V gene's germline CDR1 is SQVTM and CDR2 ANQGSEA. This CDR3 is built from 13 residues. CDR3 bases: TGCAGCGTTAGGGAAGACAGGGTCCAGCCCCAGCATTTT. This encodes CSVREDRVQPQHF.

The genes are TRBV30 and TRBJ2-7; TRBD2 might be the D (7 bases). Between the trimmed V and J ends, which lost 1 base and 0 bases, there was a span of 10 bases. CDR1 and CDR2 (germline): GTSNPN, SVGIG (reference sequence). This CDR3 spans 14 amino acids. This CDR3 reads CAWSGGGNSYEQYF. The CDR3 nucleotides are TGTGCCTGGAGTGGGGGGGGCAACTCCTACGAGCAGTACTTC.

The J gene is TRBJ2-6, the V gene TRBV6-5; unclear D gene. The germline V gene encodes CDR1 MNHEY and CDR2 SVGAGI. The V and J ends lost 5 bases and 2 bases respectively, with 10 bases between them. CDR3 size: 15 residues. This chain's CDR3 is CASSLSGPGANVLTF. In DNA, the CDR3 is TGTGCCAGCAGTCTGTCGGGTCCTGGGGCCAACGTCCTGACTTTC.

V gene TRBV27 combines with J gene TRBJ1-1; possibly TRBD1 for D (6 bases). CDR1 is MNHEY, CDR2 SMNVEV, per germline (reference sequence). V was pared by 2 bases and J by 4 bases, with 11 bases between. This CDR3 is built from 14 residues. For the CDR3, the DNA is TGTGCCAGCAGTTTACAGGGGCCGACCACTGAAGCTTTCTTT. Its protein is CASSLQGPTTEAFF.

The chain employs TRBV6-1 and TRBJ1-2, with 8 nucleotides matching TRBD1. Germline V gene lookup returns CDR1 MNHNS and CDR2 SASEGT. V lost 8 bases and J lost 4; bases outside the gene matches: 12. The CDR3 consists of 15 residues. The CDR3 coding sequence is TGTGCCAGCGACTCTTCAGGGGGCGCGGGCTATGGCTACACCTTC. It specifies CASDSSGGAGYGYTF.

This chain joins TRBV4-3 and TRBJ1-4, with D possibly TRBD1 on 6 matching bases. The CDR3 length is 14 residues. Germline lookup yields CDR1 LGHNA and CDR2 YSLEER. The V gene lost 3 bases and the J gene lost 8 bases, with 13 bases spanning the gap. This chain's CDR3 is CASSHDRLGEKLFF. CDR3 DNA sequence: TGCGCCAGCAGCCACGACAGGCTGGGGGAAAAACTGTTTTTT.

The J gene is TRBJ1-2, the V gene TRBV6-1, with 7 bases identical to TRBD1. Losses at the gene ends were 2 bases for V and 1 base for J; bases not matched to a gene: 13. Per the germline V gene, CDR1 is MNHNS and CDR2 is SASEGT. CDR3 length equals 18 residues. CDR3 in amino acids: CASSEIRGGSDVNYGYTF. CDR3 nucleotide sequence: TGTGCCAGCAGTGAAATAAGAGGGGGCTCGGACGTTAACTATGGCTACACCTTC.

The rearrangement links TRBV30 to TRBJ2-1; 8 nucleotides agree with TRBD2. The CDR3 contains 14 residues. Per the germline V gene, CDR1 is GTSNPN and CDR2 is SVGIG (reference sequence). The CDR3 protein is CAGTAGVKYNEQFF. In DNA form, the CDR3 reads TGTGCTGGCACAGCGGGGGTAAAATACAATGAGCAGTTCTTC.

V is TRBV7-2 and J is TRBJ2-1; 8 positions agree with TRBD2. J lost 4 bases, V lost 5 bases, and 10 bases had no gene match. Per the germline V gene, CDR1 is SGHTA and CDR2 is FQGNSA. This CDR3 comprises 16 residues. The CDR3 is CASSVHSGEGYNEQFF. CDR3 DNA sequence: TGTGCCAGCAGCGTCCATAGCGGGGAGGGGTACAATGAGCAGTTCTTC.

J is TRBJ1-5 and V is TRBV6-5; D is uncertain. The V gene's germline CDR1 is MNHEY and CDR2 SVGAGI. The V end lost 5 bases, the J end lost 0 bases, and 5 bases lay between the germline ends. This CDR3 is 13 amino acids long. The CDR3 bases are TGTGCCAGCAGTATGAGTAGCAATCAGCCCCAGCATTTT. The encoded protein is CASSMSSNQPQHF.

This rearrangement joins TRBV25-1 to TRBJ1-4; D remains unclear. The CDR3 runs 16 residues. Trimming removed 5 bases from V and 0 bases from J, with 13 bases in between. The germline V gene encodes CDR1 MGHDK and CDR2 SYGVNS. CDR3 residues: CASSIPGGPTNEKLFF. CDR3 coding DNA: TGTGCCAGCAGTATTCCGGGAGGGCCAACTAATGAAAAACTGTTTTTT.

This clone has just one count. The rearrangement joins TRBV7-9 to TRBJ2-7; 9 bases fit TRBD1. The CDR3 is made up of 17 amino acids. CDR1 and CDR2 from the germline V gene are SEHNR and FQNEAQ (reference sequence). The J segment lost 4 bases and the V segment lost 4 bases, leaving 14 bases of the junction unmatched. The CDR3 DNA follows: TGTGCCAGCAGCTCATCCTGGGGGGGACAGGGAGCTTACGAGCAGTACTTC. Protein sequence: CASSSSWGGQGAYEQYF.

The J gene is TRBJ2-2, the V gene TRBV9; 8 bases match TRBD1. The V gene end was trimmed by 2 bases and the J gene end by 4 bases; junction bases not matched to a gene: 10. Looked up from germline, CDR1 is SGDLS and CDR2 is YYNGEE. The CDR3 is 17 residues long. CDR3 sequence: CASSVSFRGLGTGELFF. The CDR3 DNA reads as TGTGCCAGCAGCGTTAGCTTCAGGGGGCTCGGCACCGGGGAGCTGTTTTTT. Combining the CDR3 with reference TRBV9 and TRBJ2-2 gives the whole variable domain DSGVTQTPKHLITATGQRVTLRCSPRSGDLSVYWYQQSLDQGLQFLIQYYNGEERAKGNILERFSAQQFPDLHSELNLSSLELGDSALYFCASSVSFRGLGTGELFFGEGSRLTVL.

The sample holds one count of this clone. V gene TRBV21-1 combines with J gene TRBJ2-2; TRBD2, as called in the table, went unchecked against the DNA. TRBV21-1 is a recognized pseudogene. CDR3 size: 14 residues. CDR3 sequence reads: CASSKVGNTGELFF. DNA for the CDR3: TGTGCCAGCAGCAAAGTCGGGAACACCGGGGAGCTGTTTTTT.

This chain joins TRBV9 and TRBJ2-7; 7 bases match TRBD1. Germline assignment: CDR1 SGDLS and CDR2 YYNGEE. The CDR3 contains 14 residues. V was clipped by 4 bases and J by 6 bases; unmatched bases: 10. CDR3 in DNA: TGTGCCAGCAGCCTCCGGACAGGTAATGGCGAGCAGTACTTC. Its protein product is CASSLRTGNGEQYF.